Listed here is a single T cell receptor (beta chain). The target antigen is unknown. The CDR3 is made up of 16 amino acids. CDR1 is KGHSH and CDR2 is LQKENI in the germline V gene. Unmatched junction bases numbered 5, after V lost 3 bases and J lost 3 bases. The sample belongs to a study of T cell responses to AZD1222 COVID-19 vaccine. Overall study results and limits: White British donors predominated, females outnumbered males, and clonal diversity was possibly underestimated. CD4 TCRs covered the whole spike, strongest at regions 160-218 and 743-854. Rises in breadth and depth of Spike-specific TCRs came after two AZD1222 doses. Samples come after the peak T cell response, not at day 14.

Assay: immunoSEQ multiplex PCR; the TCRdb copy retains only in-frame clones and omits some. The sample lists about 220,000 clones, about 93% seen once, with about 1% in the top ten. This chain joins TRBV18 and TRBJ1-5, with 10 bases aligning to TRBD1. This material consisted of peripheral blood, taken on day 0 of MenACWY control vaccination. This TCR derives from an adult in good health. CDR3 in DNA: TGTGCCAGCTCACCCGGGACAGGGGTCATCAATCAGCCCCAGCATTTT. Amino acids: CASSPGTGVINQPQHF.